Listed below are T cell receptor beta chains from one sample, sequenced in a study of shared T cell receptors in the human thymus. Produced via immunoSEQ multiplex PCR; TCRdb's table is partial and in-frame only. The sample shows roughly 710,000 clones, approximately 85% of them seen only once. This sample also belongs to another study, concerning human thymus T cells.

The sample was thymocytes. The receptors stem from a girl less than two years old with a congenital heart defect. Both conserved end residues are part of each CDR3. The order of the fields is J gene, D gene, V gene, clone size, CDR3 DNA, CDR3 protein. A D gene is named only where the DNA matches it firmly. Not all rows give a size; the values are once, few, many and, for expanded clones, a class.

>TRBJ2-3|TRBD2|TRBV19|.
TGTGCCAGTAGTATTTTTGGGACTAGCGGGGGCCTCCAGTCCTCAGATACGCAGTATTTT
CASSIFGTSGGLQSSDTQYF
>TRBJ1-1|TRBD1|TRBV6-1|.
TGTGCCGGAACCAGAGGGGGCCGACCGAACACTGAAGCTTTCTTT
CAGTRGGRPNTEAFF
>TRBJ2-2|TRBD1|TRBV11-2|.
TGTGCCAGCAGCTTAGTACGAGGACAGGGGGTTTACACCGGGGAGCTGTTTTTT
CASSLVRGQGVYTGELFF
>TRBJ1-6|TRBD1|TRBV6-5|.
TGTGCCAGCAGTGCGCTGGACAGGAGCTATTCACCCCTCCACTTT
CASSALDRSYSPLHF
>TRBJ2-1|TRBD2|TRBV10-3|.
TGTGCCATCTCGCGAGGGACTAGTAGACCTGAGCAGTTCTTC
CAISRGTSRPEQFF
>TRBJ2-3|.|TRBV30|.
TGTGCCCGAGGTCTTAATAATAGCACAGATACGCAGTATTTT
CARGLNNSTDTQYF
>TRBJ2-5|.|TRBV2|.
TGTGCCCCCACTCGACATTGGCCGAACCAAGAGACCCAGTACTTC
CAPTRHWPNQETQYF
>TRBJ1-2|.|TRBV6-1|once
TGTGCCAGCAGGAGGGATCCCCCCTATGGCTACACCTTC
CASRRDPPYGYTF
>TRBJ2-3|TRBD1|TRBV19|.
TGTGCCAGTAGTGGGACAGGGGAGAAGGAGGCCCAAGGTACGCAGTATTTT
CASSGTGEKEAQGTQYF
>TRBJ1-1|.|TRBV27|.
TGTGCCAGCAGTGAGGCCCCCGGGTCCGTAGAGATTGAAGCTTTCTTT
CASSEAPGSVEIEAFF
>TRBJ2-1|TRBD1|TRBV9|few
TGTGCCAGCAGCGTCCTCCCCCGTTGGGGACAGGGGGCCTACAATGAGCAGTTCTTC
CASSVLPRWGQGAYNEQFF
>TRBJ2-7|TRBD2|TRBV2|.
TGTGCCAGCACCCTAGCGGGGGGGTCCTACGAGCAGTACTTC
CASTLAGGSYEQYF
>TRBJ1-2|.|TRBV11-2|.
TGTGCCAGCAGCCCGAAGGCAGGAGGAGGTGGCTACACCTTC
CASSPKAGGGGYTF
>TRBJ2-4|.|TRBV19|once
TGTGCCAGTAGCTGGGGCCGACAGAGACTAGCCAAAAACATTCAGTACTTC
CASSWGRQRLAKNIQYF
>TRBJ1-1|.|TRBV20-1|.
TGCAGTGCTAGTTTCGACACTGAAGCTTTCTTT
CSASFDTEAFF
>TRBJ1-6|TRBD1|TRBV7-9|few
TGTGCCAGCAGCGGGACAGGGCGCAATTCACCCCTCCACTTT
CASSGTGRNSPLHF
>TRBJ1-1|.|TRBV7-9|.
TGTGCCAGCAGCTCGATGTACTCGCCTGAAGCTTTCTTT
CASSSMYSPEAFF
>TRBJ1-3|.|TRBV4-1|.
TGCGCCAGCAGCCAAGTTTTCGTTTTTGGAAACACCATATATTTT
CASSQVFVFGNTIYF
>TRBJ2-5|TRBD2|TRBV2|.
TGTGCCAGCAGTGTCCGGGGGGGGCAGGAGACCCAGTACTTC
CASSVRGGQETQYF
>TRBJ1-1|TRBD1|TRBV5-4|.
TGTGCCAGCAGCTTGAGGGCAGGGGGATTTAGGACTGAAGCTTTCTTT
CASSLRAGGFRTEAFF
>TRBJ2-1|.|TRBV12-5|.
TGTGCTAGTGGTTGGGAGTACCGGGACAATGAGCAGTTCTTC
CASGWEYRDNEQFF
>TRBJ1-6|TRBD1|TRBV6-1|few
TGTGCCAGCTCGGGACAGTATAATTCACCCCTCCACTTT
CASSGQYNSPLHF
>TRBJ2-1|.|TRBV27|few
TGTGCCAGCAGTTTATCGCTAGTAGTCTCCTACAATGAGCAGTTCTTC
CASSLSLVVSYNEQFF
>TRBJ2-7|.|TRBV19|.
TGTGCCAGTAGGAAAGGCCGACAGGTCTCCTACGAGCAGTACTTC
CASRKGRQVSYEQYF
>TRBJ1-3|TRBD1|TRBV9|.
TGTGCCAGCAGCGTGGACAGGGTGAAAGGAAACACCATATATTTT
CASSVDRVKGNTIYF
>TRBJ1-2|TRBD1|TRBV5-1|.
TGCGCCAGCAGCACCACAGGGGGCGGGTTAAATGGCTACACCTTC
CASSTTGGGLNGYTF
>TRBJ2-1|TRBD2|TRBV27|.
TGTGCCAGCAGTCTAGCGGGGCCCATATACAATGAGCAGTTCTTC
CASSLAGPIYNEQFF
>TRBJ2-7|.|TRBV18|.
TGTGCCAGCTCACCACCGGGGGCAGGGCTAAGGTACGAGCAGTACTTC
CASSPPGAGLRYEQYF
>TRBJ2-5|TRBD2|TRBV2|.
TGTGCCAGCAGCGCACGCTCCGGGACTAGGGCAAAGAAGACCCAGTACTTC
CASSARSGTRAKKTQYF
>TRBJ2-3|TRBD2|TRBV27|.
TGTGCCAGCCGACTAGCGACACGCACAGATACGCAGTATTTT
CASRLATRTDTQYF
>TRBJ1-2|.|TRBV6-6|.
TGTGCCAGCAGTCCGATCAGGGGCGTAATAAACTATGGCTACACCTTC
CASSPIRGVINYGYTF
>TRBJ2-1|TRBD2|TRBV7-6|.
TGTGCCAGCAGCTTAGGACTAGCGGGGGCCCGTCAGTTCTTC
CASSLGLAGARQFF
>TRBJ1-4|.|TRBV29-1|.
TGCAGCGTTGAGAGCCAGGGTCGAGAAAAACTGTTTTTT
CSVESQGREKLFF
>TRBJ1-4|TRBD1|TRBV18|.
TGTGCCAGCTCACCACCTCAGGGGGCGGGCGAAAAACTGTTTTTT
CASSPPQGAGEKLFF
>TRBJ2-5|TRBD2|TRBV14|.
TGTGCCAGCAGCCAAGTCGCGACTAGCGGGGGTGGGGTGCAAGAGACCCAGTACTTC
CASSQVATSGGGVQETQYF
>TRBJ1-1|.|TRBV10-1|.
TGCGCCAGCAGTACTGAGGTGGACAGACAAGACCAACACACTGAAGCTTTCTTT
CASSTEVDRQDQHTEAFF
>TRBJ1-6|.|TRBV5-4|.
TGTGCCAGCAGCTCCTCAGCGGCGGAGGGGCTAAATTCACCCCTCCACTTT
CASSSSAAEGLNSPLHF
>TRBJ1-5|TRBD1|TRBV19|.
TGTGCCAGTAGTATAGATCGACAGGGGTCTCGCAATCAGCCCCAGCATTTT
CASSIDRQGSRNQPQHF
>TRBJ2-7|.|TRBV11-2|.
TGTGCCAGCATACCAACACAGGGAACAGAAAATTACGAGCAGTACTTC
CASIPTQGTENYEQYF
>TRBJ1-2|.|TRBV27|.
TGTGCCAGCAGTTTATCAGGAGATCGGTCTAACTATGGCTACACCTTC
CASSLSGDRSNYGYTF
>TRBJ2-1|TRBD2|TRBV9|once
TGTGCCAGCAGCCTATCGGACGAGCGGGGGGGCCTGAAGAATGAGCAGTTCTTC
CASSLSDERGGLKNEQFF
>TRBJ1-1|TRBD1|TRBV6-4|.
TGTGCCAGCAGAGGGACAGGGAATTTGGGAAACACTGAAGCTTTCTTT
CASRGTGNLGNTEAFF
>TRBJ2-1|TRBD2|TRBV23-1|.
TGCGCCAGCAGTCGATTGGCTGCGGGGGGGCCGGATGAGCAGTTCTTC
CASSRLAAGGPDEQFF